The clone carrying this T cell receptor beta chain was detected a few times. Its antigen is as yet unknown. Trimming took 0 bases from V and 0 from J; bases not matched to a gene: 2. CDR3 length equals 15 residues. The V gene's germline CDR1 is SGHNT and CDR2 YYREEE (reference sequence). The sample originates from a study of graft-versus-host responses after intestinal transplantation. The wider study: Tacrolimus and steroids were given for two to three years to all recipients after anti-thymocyte globulin induction.

Sequencing used immunoSEQ multiplex PCR; TCRdb keeps in-frame clones, though not all of them. The sample yields tens of thousands of clones, approximately 94% seen once. Study-level findings and limits: Clonal ratios of graft-versus-host to host-versus-graft in allografts were high for patients exhibiting graft-donor T cell macrochimerism.

This chain uses TRBV5-4 with TRBJ1-1; TRBD1 matches at 7 bases. This receptor was identified in a human donor who received an intestinal transplant. Sequencing used unstimulated CD8+ T cells sorted from spleen or lymph node cells, obtained before intestinal transplant. In DNA form, the CDR3 reads TGTGCCAGCAGCTTGGTTGGGACAGTGAACACTGAAGCTTTCTTT. Its protein product is CASSLVGTVNTEAFF.